This entry features one TCR beta chain sequence. The data are from a study of T cell responses to AZD1222 COVID-19 vaccine. The CDR3 extends over 14 amino acids. V trimming: 4 bases; J trimming: 4 bases; junction bases outside the gene matches: 6. The germline gives CDR1 MNHEY, CDR2 SMNVEV (reference sequence). Using immunoSEQ multiplex PCR, the repertoire was profiled, and TCRdb retains in-frame clones only, with some absent. The repertoire has 85,000 to 90,000 clones, 91% of them found once; the top ten carry around 5.2%. Source: peripheral blood, taken on day 0 of MenACWY control vaccination. The TCR originated in an adult in good health. The genes are TRBV27 and TRBJ2-7; TRBD2 matches 8 bases. The CDR3 loop reads CASSSSGRGYEQYF. The CDR3 bases are TGTGCCAGCAGTTCTAGCGGGCGGGGGTACGAGCAGTACTTC.